This paragraph covers one TCR beta chain sequence. The target antigen is unknown. The same CDR3 is also encoded by other DNA sequences in this sample. This entry comes from a study of T cell responses to AZD1222 COVID-19 vaccine. The study's findings and limits: Clonal diversity may have been underestimated, and the donors were mostly white British, with more females than males. Spike-specific TCR breadth rose after two AZD1222 doses, and depth rose as well.

Profiled with immunoSEQ multiplex PCR; TCRdb holds only in-frame clones, not every one. The data hold roughly 100,000 clones, with around 90% observed a single time. This receptor was obtained from an adult in good health. The material sequenced was peripheral blood, taken on day 0 of AZD1222 vaccination.

The CDR3 nucleotides read TGTGCCAGCAGTTTGAGAAGGAACACTGAAGCTTTCTTT. Encoded protein: CASSLRRNTEAFF. This chain joins TRBV27 and TRBJ1-1; no clear D. CDR1 and CDR2 from the germline V gene are MNHEY and SMNVEV (reference sequence). The germline V and J ends were trimmed by 3 bases and 1 base, with 6 bases remaining between them. The CDR3 is 13 residues long.